The entry below gives a single T cell receptor beta chain sequence along with its context. Its recognized antigen is unknown. No base quality information exists; no much larger clone differs at one position. Library construction relied on the immunoSEQ multiplex PCR assay. TCRdb mirrors the immuneACCESS table, restricted to in-frame sequences. Some clones are absent from its copies; in checked studies, under half trace to an unresolved V gene, and the reason for the others is unknown. Across this sample there are about 47,000 clones, with 90% to 95% seen only once. 2% to 2.5% of the sample belongs to the ten largest clones. These data belong to a study of T cell changes during pregnancy in multiple sclerosis (dated by TCRdb to about 2019). In terms of the full investigation: In women with multiple sclerosis, the researchers looked at how the T cell repertoire shifted as pregnancy progressed.

Looking up the germline V gene yields CDR1 SGHRS and CDR2 YFSETQ. The CDR3 has 13 amino acids, counting the end cysteine and phenylalanine. The DNA shown is the 39-base CDR3, in frame from base 1. The V and J ends are trimmed by 0 bases and 6 bases, leaving 7 bases between them. The chain is made from TRBV5-1 and TRBJ1-5, with the D gene not confidently named. The material sequenced was peripheral blood, taken in the third trimester of pregnancy. This clonotype originated in a female donor with multiple sclerosis, enrolled in a pregnancy study. The DNA is TGCGCCAGCAGCTTGGCCAGAGGTCAGCCCCAGCATTTT. This sequence encodes CASSLARGQPQHF.